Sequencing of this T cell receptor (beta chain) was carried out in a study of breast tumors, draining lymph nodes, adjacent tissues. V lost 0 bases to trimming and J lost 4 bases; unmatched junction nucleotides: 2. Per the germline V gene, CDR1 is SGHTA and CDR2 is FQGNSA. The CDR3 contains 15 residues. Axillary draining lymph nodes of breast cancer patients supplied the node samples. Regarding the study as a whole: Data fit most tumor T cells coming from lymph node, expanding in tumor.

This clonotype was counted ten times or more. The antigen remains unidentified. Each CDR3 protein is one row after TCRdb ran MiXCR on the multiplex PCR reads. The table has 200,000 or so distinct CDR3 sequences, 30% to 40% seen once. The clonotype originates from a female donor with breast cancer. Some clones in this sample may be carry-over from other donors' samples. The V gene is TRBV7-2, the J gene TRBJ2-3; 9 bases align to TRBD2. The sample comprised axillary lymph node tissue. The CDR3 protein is CASSLAGGGADTQYF. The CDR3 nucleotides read TGTGCCAGCAGCTTAGCGGGCGGGGGGGCAGATACGCAGTATTTT.